Detailed here is one T cell receptor (beta chain). Its cognate antigen has yet to be identified. There are 14 amino acids in the CDR3, from cysteine to phenylalanine inclusive. A DNA sequence was not provided. From each donor, a roughly 2.6 ml peripheral blood sample was collected into PAXgene tubes and stored at -80 degrees C. Without T cell sorting, total RNA was isolated from whole blood using the PAXgene blood miRNA kit on an automated QIAcube. Deep TCRalpha and TCRbeta repertoire profiling with unique molecular barcoding was performed on peripheral blood of monozygotic twin pairs concordant or discordant for inflammatory bowel disease. Smoking habits were recorded for all twin pairs, and individuals were classified as current, former or never smokers. This sample was taken from a study of monozygotic twins with inflammatory bowel disease (dated by TCRdb to between 2018 and 2020). Looking at the study overall: The full study comprised around 30 monozygotic twin pairs: nine German pairs (four IBD-concordant, five IBD-discordant) and 19 IBD-discordant Danish pairs. The search for disease-associated traits relied mainly on comparing, within discordant pairs, IBD patients with their genetically identical healthy co-twins. Each individual had, on average, about 151 000 unique TCRalpha sequences and 181 000 unique TCRbeta sequences available for analysis. Broader findings and caveats from the paper: A decrease in TCRbeta repertoire diversity, as measured by inverse Simpson index, was observed in IBD patients compared with their healthy co-twins. Different T cell subtypes could not be distinguished in the analysis. The results gave no support for a single strong signal or clonotype linked to IBD. Background noise and inter-individual variability may have been introduced into the repertoires by the differing immunosuppressive treatments among patients. Repertoire similarity did not differ between concordant and discordant twins, possibly due to limited statistical power. IBD patients shared fewer clonotypes with other individuals than healthy twins did, most markedly in patients showing signs of disease activity.

The library was made by 5' RACE. The input for every TCR library was around 4,000 ng of total RNA. For each sample, cDNA synthesis with SMARTScribe reverse transcriptase was split into eight separate reactions. Unique molecular identifiers containing a 6-nucleotide sample barcode were introduced through template switching during cDNA synthesis. TCRalpha and TCRbeta cDNA was amplified in two nested PCRs of roughly 16 and 10 cycles, and bead purification was carried out after each PCR. Before amplification, the cDNA was both treated with uracil DNA-glycosylase and purified with the QIAquick PCR purification kit. The second PCR was the step at which Illumina TruSeq-compatible adapters and sample-specific barcodes were added. TapeStation and Qubit were used to check library quality and concentration, and approximately 5 ng of each library went into the pool. Pooled libraries were sequenced on an Illumina HiSeq2500 single-index Rapid Run with 2 x 100 bp reads and custom sequencing primers. Under the source paper's analysis protocol: MiGEC version 1.2.6 was used for UMI-based consensus assembly to correct PCR and sequencing errors. MiXCR version 2.1.1 was used for V(D)J alignment, clonotype assembly and CDR3 extraction. To normalise gene usage, clonotype sharing and MAIT/NKT TCR abundance, the analysis used the top 1000, 10 000 and 20 000 clonotypes per sample. After downsampling to 27 000 UMIs, diversity was calculated as the inverse Simpson index using the vegan R package. Statistical testing used paired Mann-Whitney U tests on the discordant twin pairs and applied Benjamini-Hochberg correction for multiple testing. After TCRdb reprocessed the reads, each CDR3 protein sequence was kept as one row, without DNA. The V and J calls here are based on TCRdb, not the publication. The table for this sample shows some 400,000 distinct CDR3 sequences. Of the sample, 2% to 2.5% is held by the ten largest clones.

The chain couples TRBV12-3 or TRBV12-4 to TRBJ2-7; lacking DNA, the TRBD1 call made by TCRdb goes unchecked. Specimen: blood. This TCR came from a human donor with ulcerative colitis or Crohn's disease, or a healthy co-twin of an affected twin (not recorded which). CDR3 region: CASSPRDSIYEQYF.